The clone carrying this TCR beta chain appeared a few times. The source of the sample is a study of early T cells in non-severe SARS-CoV-2 infection. From the 5' RACE reads, TCRdb called clonotypes with MiXCR, one entry per CDR3 protein. In the table there are just under 65,000 distinct CDR3 sequences, 11% of which are singletons. This TCR was sampled from an adult who was a healthcare worker with PCR-confirmed SARS-CoV-2 infection or an uninfected control (not recorded which). The source material was whole blood, sampled at baseline.

CDR3 nucleotide sequence: TGTGCCAGCAGCTTAATGTATCGAGGAATTATTACCTACGAGCAGTACTTC. Amino acid sequence: CASSLMYRGIITYEQYF. V is TRBV11-2 and J is TRBJ2-7; no reliable D call. The V end lost 2 bases, the J end lost 2 bases, and 19 bases lay between the germline ends. Germline V gene sequence: CDR1 SGHAT, CDR2 FQNNGV. The CDR3 length is 17 residues.